The clone carrying this T cell receptor beta chain showed up just a few times. Antigen specificity is unknown. Looked up from germline, CDR1 is SGHVS and CDR2 is FQNEAQ. This CDR3 is built from 14 residues. Trimming removed 3 bases at V and 0 bases at J, with 8 bases between. This record belongs to a study of T cells after yellow fever vaccination. 5'RACE template switching produced TCR cDNA carrying a universal primer site and UMIs. TCRdb re-called the 5' RACE reads through MiXCR, storing one row per CDR3 protein. The data show around 360,000 distinct CDR3 sequences, with around a tenth seen just once and around 19% held by the top ten. General study results and limits: Booster samples showed a return of most primary-vaccination clones (about 96% CD4, approximately 88% CD8). Although most clonotypes did not, a small share appeared in both CD4 and CD8 compartments.

This TCR was sampled from a man between 18 and 29 years old who received the YFV17D yellow fever vaccine. This material consisted of PBMCs, taken on the day of the first yellow fever vaccination. V and J are TRBV7-8 and TRBJ2-5; no clear D. The CDR3 is CASSFAWYQETQYF. The CDR3, as DNA: TGTGCCAGCAGCTTTGCTTGGTACCAAGAGACCCAGTACTTC.